The 15 T cell receptor beta chains below were found in one sample sequenced in a study of T cell responses to AZD1222 COVID-19 vaccine. Measured with immunoSEQ multiplex PCR; TCRdb has only the in-frame clones, and not every one. The table lists approximately 180,000 clones, 90% of them singletons. The sequenced sample was peripheral blood, obtained 28 days after the second dose of the MenACWY control vaccine. The receptor set was obtained from an adult who received the MenACWY meningococcal vaccine as a control.

This chain links TRBV3-1 (or the pseudogene TRBV3-2) with TRBJ1-1; tentatively, D is TRBD1 (5 bases). There are 15 residues in the CDR3. V was shortened by 5 bases and J by 2 bases, with 15 bases between the two germline ends. The V gene's germline CDR1 is LGHDT and CDR2 YNNKEL (reference sequence). CDR3 DNA sequence: TGTGCCAGCAGCGACGAGCATCAGGGTAACACTGAAGCTTTCTTT. Protein sequence: CASSDEHQGNTEAFF.

The rearrangement uses TRBV7-9 and TRBJ1-2; no reliable D call. Germline V gene sequence: CDR1 SEHNR, CDR2 FQNEAQ (reference sequence). Trimming removed 5 bases at V and 2 bases at J, with 3 bases between. CDR3 size: 11 residues. In DNA, the CDR3 is TGTGCCAGCAGCCAGAACTATGGCTACACCTTC. The encoded protein is CASSQNYGYTF.

The chain carries TRBV19 and TRBJ2-7; D is ambiguous. Germline assignment: CDR1 LNHDA and CDR2 SQIVND (reference sequence). V was clipped by 6 bases and J by 7 bases, with 19 bases between them. This CDR3 is built from 14 residues. This chain's CDR3 is CASRARGSTWEQYF. CDR3 DNA sequence: TGTGCCAGTAGGGCTCGTGGTTCGACTTGGGAGCAGTACTTC.

The chain couples TRBV7-9 to TRBJ1-2; D is ambiguous. The V and J ends lost 1 base and 6 bases respectively, with 3 bases between them. This CDR3 has 11 residues. The germline gives CDR1 SEHNR, CDR2 FQNEAQ (reference sequence). The CDR3 region has the DNA TGTGCCAGCAGCTTAGTTCATGGCTACACCTTC. Encoded protein: CASSLVHGYTF.

V and J are TRBV27 and TRBJ2-7; TRBD2 matches 7 bases. CDR3 length: 17 amino acids. Trimming at V came to 5 bases and at J to 3 bases, leaving 16 bases not matched to a gene. CDR1 is MNHEY and CDR2 is SMNVEV in the germline V gene (reference sequence). This CDR3 reads CASSPAPGGGSFYEQYF. The CDR3 DNA reads TGTGCCAGCAGTCCAGCTCCGGGCGGCGGGAGCTTCTACGAGCAGTACTTC.

V is TRBV27 and J is TRBJ1-1; the D gene is possibly TRBD1 (5 bases). The V end lost 3 bases, the J end lost 4 bases, and 12 bases lay between the germline ends. Germline CDR1 MNHEY, CDR2 SMNVEV (reference sequence). The length of the CDR3 is 14 residues. The CDR3 nucleotides are TGTGCCAGCAGTTTGCAGCGGGGGGTCACTGAAGCTTTCTTT. It specifies CASSLQRGVTEAFF.

This chain uses TRBV7-2 with TRBJ1-1; D remains unclear. Germline-derived CDR1 and CDR2 are SGHTA and FQGNSA. Trimming shortened V by 0 bases and J by 1 base, and 6 bases separated the two germline ends. This CDR3 has 14 amino acids. CDR3 coding DNA: TGTGCCAGCAGCTTAGCGGGCCGGAACACTGAAGCTTTCTTT. It specifies CASSLAGRNTEAFF.

This clone was counted a single time. The chain has TRBV19 and TRBJ1-4; D possibly corresponds to TRBD1 (5 bases). V lost 2 bases and J 11 bases, leaving 18 bases between the germline ends. This CDR3 contains 15 residues. CDR1 and CDR2 (germline): LNHDA, SQIVND (reference sequence). Written as DNA, the CDR3 is TGTGCCAGTAGTATATGGAGCAGGGTCGACCAGAAACTGTTTTTT. It codes for CASSIWSRVDQKLFF.

The chain carries TRBV28 and TRBJ1-4; D uncertain. The CDR3 spans 16 residues. Between the trimmed V and J ends, which lost 3 bases and 0 bases, there was a span of 11 bases. The germline V gene encodes CDR1 MDHEN and CDR2 SYDVKM. CDR3 sequence (DNA): TGTGCCAGCAGTTTTTACGCGGCAGCAACTAATGAAAAACTGTTTTTT. As protein: CASSFYAAATNEKLFF. The full variable domain, rest sourced from reference TRBV28 and TRBJ1-4, is DVKVTQSSRYLVKRTGEKVFLECVQDMDHENMFWYRQDPGLGLRLIYFSYDVKMKEKGDIPEGYSVSREKKERFSLILESASTNQTSMYLCASSFYAAATNEKLFFGSGTQLSVL.

This clone was seen a handful of times. This chain joins TRBV6-2 or TRBV6-3 and TRBJ2-7; no reliable D call. Per the germline V gene, CDR1 is MNHEY and CDR2 is SVGEGT. Trimming left V 5 bases short and J 2 bases short, with 13 bases between. CDR3 length equals 14 residues. The CDR3 bases are TGTGCCAGCAGTCCCCGGACGCAAGCCTACGAGCAGTACTTC. Its protein product is CASSPRTQAYEQYF.

V gene TRBV30 combines with J gene TRBJ2-7; D call uncertain. CDR3 length: 11 residues. The V end lost 8 bases, the J end lost 6 bases, and 14 bases lay between the germline ends. Germline-derived CDR1 and CDR2 are GTSNPN and SVGIG (reference sequence). CDR3 DNA sequence: TGTGCCGCAACCAGGACGGGCGAGCAGTACTTC. Translating gives CAATRTGEQYF.

The chain joins TRBV2 to TRBJ1-5; TRBD1 might be the D (5 bases). CDR3 length: 13 residues. The germline V and J ends were trimmed by 2 bases and 9 bases, with 11 bases remaining between them. The germline gives CDR1 SNHLY, CDR2 FYNNEI. Here the CDR3 DNA reads TGTGCCAGCAGTGAACTCGGGGGACTGCCCCAGCATTTT. This codes for CASSELGGLPQHF.

The chain recombines TRBV28 with TRBJ1-1; no clear D gene. V was trimmed by 5 bases and J by 2 bases, leaving 9 bases between them. Germline V gives CDR1 MDHEN, CDR2 SYDVKM. CDR3 length equals 13 residues. The chain's CDR3 is CASSGMRNTEAFF. CDR3 sequence (DNA): TGTGCCAGCAGTGGCATGCGAAACACTGAAGCTTTCTTT. The whole variable domain, filled in from reference TRBV28 and TRBJ1-1, reads DVKVTQSSRYLVKRTGEKVFLECVQDMDHENMFWYRQDPGLGLRLIYFSYDVKMKEKGDIPEGYSVSREKKERFSLILESASTNQTSMYLCASSGMRNTEAFFGQGTRLTVV.

Comment on this clone: Its ends do not fully match the called genes, so a read error is possible. V and J are TRBV18 and TRBJ2-1; 9 nucleotides align to TRBD1. Germline V gene sequence: CDR1 KGHSH, CDR2 LQKENI. The CDR3 contains 15 residues. CDR3 nucleotide sequence: TGTGCCAGCTCACCGGGACAGGGATCCTACAATGAGCTGTTCTTC. Protein sequence: CASSPGQGSYNELFF.

The chain employs TRBV12-1 and TRBJ2-2; the D segment call TRBD2 is taken from the table without a DNA check. TRBV12-1 is a pseudogene segment. The CDR3 has 16 amino acids. The CDR3 DNA reads as TGTGCCAGCAGCTTCAGCACTAGCGGGTTCGCCGGGGAGCTGTTTTTT. This encodes CASSFSTSGFAGELFF.